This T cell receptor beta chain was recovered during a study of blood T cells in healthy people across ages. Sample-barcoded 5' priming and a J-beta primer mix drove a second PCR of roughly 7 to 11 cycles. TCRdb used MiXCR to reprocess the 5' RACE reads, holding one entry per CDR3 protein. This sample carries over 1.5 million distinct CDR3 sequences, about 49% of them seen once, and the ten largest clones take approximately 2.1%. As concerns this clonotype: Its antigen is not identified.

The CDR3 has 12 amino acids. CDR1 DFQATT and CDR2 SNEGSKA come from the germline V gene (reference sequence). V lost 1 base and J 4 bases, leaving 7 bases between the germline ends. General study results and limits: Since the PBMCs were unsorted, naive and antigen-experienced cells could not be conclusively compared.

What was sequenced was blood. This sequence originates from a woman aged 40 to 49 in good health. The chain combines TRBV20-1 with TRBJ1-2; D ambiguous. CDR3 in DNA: TGCAGTGCTAGAGGGTTAGGCTATGGCTACACCTTC. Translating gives CSARGLGYGYTF.